Below, 22 T cell receptor beta chains from the same sample are listed, as sequenced in a study of beta chain features in type 1 diabetes. Study conclusions and caveats: For Type 1 diabetes patients, all four CD4+ subsets carried TCRB CDR3s that were moderately but significantly shorter.

Their antigens are not known. Isolated RNA was reverse transcribed in full, so expressed TCRB transcripts were sequenced. The assay was immunoSEQ multiplex PCR, and TCRdb's table has in-frame clones only and misses some. Of around 44,000 clones in the sample, approximately 70% were seen once. Sequencing was carried out using Tregs from blood. Receptor source: a woman younger than 30 with type 1 diabetes.

The chain joins TRBV5-1 to TRBJ1-2; D is perhaps TRBD1 (6 bases). The CDR3 totals 14 residues. Germline V lookup: CDR1 SGHRS, CDR2 YFSETQ. Trimming stripped 0 bases from V and 6 bases from J, with 12 bases between. The CDR3 sequence: CASSLARGADGYTF. The CDR3 nucleotides read TGCGCCAGCAGCTTGGCTCGGGGGGCGGATGGCTACACCTTC.

The CDR3 loop reads CASSPERFYNEQFF. CDR3 sequence (DNA): TGTGCCAGCAGCCCGGAGCGGTTCTACAATGAGCAGTTCTTC. The chain combines TRBV7-2 with TRBJ2-1, with D tentatively TRBD2 (5 bases). Germline lookup yields CDR1 SGHTA and CDR2 FQGNSA. The CDR3 runs 14 residues. Trimming left V 5 bases short and J 3 bases short, with 11 bases between.

In this sample, this clone turned up a few times. V gene TRBV7-9 combines with J gene TRBJ2-7; D possibly corresponds to TRBD2 (6 bases). CDR3 length: 16 amino acids. Germline V CDR1 and CDR2: SEHNR, FQNEAQ (reference sequence). V was pared by 7 bases and J by 4 bases, with 23 bases between. CDR3 sequence (DNA): TGTGCCAGCACCCCAATTTCGGCGCGGGGCCAGTACGAGCAGTACTTC. Translating gives CASTPISARGQYEQYF.

This clone was seen a few times. The chain has TRBV19 and TRBJ2-7; 9 nucleotides agree with TRBD1. The CDR3 covers 21 residues. Germline V lookup: CDR1 LNHDA, CDR2 SQIVND (reference sequence). The trim removed 2 bases at V and 5 bases at J, leaving 25 bases unmatched. CDR3 sequence (DNA): TGTGCCAGTAGTATAACCTCGAGGCCTCCATTGTGGGGACAGGGTAAGAACGAGCAGTACTTC. Amino acids: CASSITSRPPLWGQGKNEQYF.

This clone turned up a few times. This rearrangement joins TRBV7-9 to TRBJ2-1; perhaps TRBD2 as D (5 bases). The germline V gene has CDR1 SEHNR and CDR2 FQNEAQ (reference sequence). V was clipped by 5 bases and J by 12 bases, with 14 bases between them. The CDR3 spans 12 residues. The CDR3 region is CASSQDSSAQFF. As DNA, the CDR3 is TGTGCCAGCAGCCAGGACTCATCCGCGCAGTTCTTC.

This CDR3 is CASSQSYQGQIDEQYF. In DNA, the CDR3 is TGTGCCAGCAGCCAGTCTTATCAGGGCCAAATTGACGAGCAGTACTTC. The chain joins TRBV7-2 to TRBJ2-5; D might be TRBD1 (5 bases). The J call is in doubt because the DNA end fits TRBJ2-7 better. This CDR3 is built from 16 residues. In germline, CDR1 is SGHTA, CDR2 FQGNSA.

This chain uses TRBV7-9 with TRBJ1-1; D unresolved. The CDR3 consists of 14 residues. Germline-derived CDR1 and CDR2 are SEHNR and FQNEAQ (reference sequence). Deletions cut 9 bases from V and 2 bases from J, with 16 bases between. The CDR3, as DNA: TGTGCCAGTCAGTCCGGTAGTAGCAACACTGAAGCTTTCTTT. Translating it yields CASQSGSSNTEAFF.

The V call is TRBV30, the J call TRBJ1-5, with TRBD1 matching over 7 bases. Germline values: CDR1 GTSNPN, CDR2 SVGIG (reference sequence). Losses at the gene ends were 2 bases for V and 6 bases for J; bases not matched to a gene: 7. The CDR3 totals 14 residues. The CDR3 bases are TGTGCCTGGAGTCTGGCAGGGGGAGGTCAGCCCCAGCATTTT. The encoded protein is CAWSLAGGGQPQHF.

The chain carries TRBV7-9 and TRBJ2-1; 9 bases are a match to TRBD2. Germline values: CDR1 SEHNR, CDR2 FQNEAQ (reference sequence). The junction had 7 bases not matched to a gene; V was cut back by 3 bases and J by 7 bases. The CDR3 is 15 amino acids. The CDR3 loop reads CASSFSGSIRNEQFF. CDR3 nucleotides: TGTGCCAGCAGCTTTAGCGGGAGTATTAGGAATGAGCAGTTCTTC. The complete variable domain, with remaining parts taken from reference TRBV7-9 and TRBJ2-1, reads DTGVSQNPRHKITKRGQNVTFRCDPISEHNRLYWYRQTLGQGPEFLTYFQNEAQLEKSRLLSDRFSAERPKGSFSTLEIQRTEQGDSAMYLCASSFSGSIRNEQFFGPGTRLTVL.

V usage is TRBV20-1 and J usage is TRBJ2-5; no reliable D call. Germline lookup yields CDR1 DFQATT and CDR2 SNEGSKA (reference sequence). The CDR3 runs to 11 residues. CDR3 sequence: CSPRGPETQYF. The CDR3 coding sequence is TGCAGCCCCCGAGGCCCAGAGACCCAGTACTTC.

This clone is categorized as medium-sized. The chain uses TRBV4-2 and TRBJ2-1, with D maybe TRBD2 (5 bases). CDR1 and CDR2 (germline): LGHNA, YNFKEQ. This CDR3 contains 12 residues. V was shortened by 3 bases and J by 12 bases, with 12 bases between the two germline ends. In DNA form, the CDR3 reads TGTGCCAGCAGCCAGGACTCATCCGCGCAGTTCTTC. Its protein product is CASSQDSSAQFF.

The chain joins TRBV9 to TRBJ2-3, with a weak D call TRBD1 (6 bases). The CDR3 sequence is 13 residues long. The ends were cut back, 3 bases at V and 8 bases at J, with 13 bases in the middle. Germline values: CDR1 SGDLS, CDR2 YYNGEE. The CDR3 here is CASSAGAVGTQYF. As DNA, the CDR3 is TGTGCCAGCAGCGCAGGGGCAGTCGGTACGCAGTATTTT.

The chain is built from TRBV27 and TRBJ2-1, with TRBD2 identical over 7 bases. This CDR3 has 14 residues. Germline CDR1 MNHEY, CDR2 SMNVEV (reference sequence). The V segment lost 6 bases and the J segment 7 bases; nucleotides outside the gene matches: 9. The DNA of the CDR3 is TGTGCCAGCAGCTATTTATTGGGGGGGAATGAGCAGTTCTTC. Translating gives CASSYLLGGNEQFF.

The rearrangement joins TRBV7-9 to TRBJ2-5, with no clear D. The CDR3 is 11 residues long. V shed 1 base and J shed 8 bases, with 5 bases lying between them. Per the germline V gene, CDR1 is SEHNR and CDR2 is FQNEAQ (reference sequence). CDR3 bases: TGTGCCAGCAGCTTAGTGGCTACCCAGTACTTC. It yields the protein CASSLVATQYF.

This sequence joins TRBV11-3 and TRBJ1-1, with 7 bases aligning to TRBD1. The CDR3 sequence is 17 residues long. Germline assignment: CDR1 SGHNT and CDR2 YENEEA. Losses at the gene ends were 3 bases for V and 1 base for J; bases not matched to a gene: 11. The CDR3 here is CASSFSALGQANTEAFF. The DNA of the CDR3 is TGTGCCAGCAGCTTTTCTGCCTTAGGACAGGCGAACACTGAAGCTTTCTTT. The entire variable domain, with the rest obtained from reference TRBV11-3 and TRBJ1-1, is as follows: EAGVVQSPRYKIIEKKQPVAFWCNPISGHNTLYWYLQNLGQGPELLIRYENEEAVDDSQLPKDRFSAERLKGVDSTLKIQPAELGDSAVYLCASSFSALGQANTEAFFGQGTRLTVV.

This chain uses TRBV15 with TRBJ1-1; no firm D call. Germline V gene data show CDR1 as LNHNV and CDR2 as YYDKDF (reference sequence). The ends were cut back, 6 bases at V and 4 bases at J, with 12 bases in the middle. The CDR3 extends over 13 amino acids. The CDR3 reads CATSEVESTEAFF. DNA of the CDR3: TGTGCCACCAGTGAAGTGGAGAGCACTGAAGCTTTCTTT.

The V and J genes are TRBV29-1 and TRBJ2-7; a possible D gene is TRBD1 (5 bases). There are 12 residues in the CDR3. The ends were cut back, 7 bases at V and 3 bases at J, with 13 bases in the middle. Germline V gives CDR1 SQVTM, CDR2 ANQGSEA. The CDR3 loop reads CSAAGLFYEQYF. The CDR3 DNA sequence: TGCAGCGCCGCAGGGTTATTCTACGAGCAGTACTTC.

This rearrangement joins TRBV19 to TRBJ1-5; unclear D gene. The CDR3 runs 13 residues. Trimming left V 1 base short and J 6 bases short, with 7 bases between. Germline assignment: CDR1 LNHDA and CDR2 SQIVND (reference sequence). Here the CDR3 reads CASSIGSLQPQHF. The CDR3 DNA reads TGTGCCAGTAGTATAGGGAGTCTTCAGCCCCAGCATTTT.

V is TRBV7-2 and J is TRBJ1-2; 7 bases are shared with TRBD1. With 6 bases clipped from V and 4 bases from J, the junction kept 8 bases outside the gene matches. The CDR3 runs 14 residues. Per the germline V gene, CDR1 is SGHTA and CDR2 is FQGNSA. CDR3 in amino acids: CASSRTGVGYGYTF. Here the CDR3 DNA reads TGTGCCAGCAGTAGGACAGGCGTTGGCTATGGCTACACCTTC.

This clone turned up a few times. The genes are TRBV30 and TRBJ2-1, with 9 bases matching TRBD2. Germline assignment: CDR1 GTSNPN and CDR2 SVGIG (reference sequence). CDR3 length: 18 residues. Trimming removed 8 bases from V and 5 bases from J; junction bases left unmatched: 22. This chain's CDR3 is CARPPAALLAGGHNEQFF. CDR3 bases: TGTGCCAGACCTCCAGCAGCCCTTCTCGCGGGGGGGCACAATGAGCAGTTCTTC.

The rearrangement joins TRBV29-1 to TRBJ2-5; possibly TRBD2 for D (6 bases). This CDR3 spans 12 amino acids. V lost 6 bases to trimming and J lost 2 bases, with 10 bases between them. Germline V lookup: CDR1 SQVTM, CDR2 ANQGSEA. CDR3 in amino acids: CSVGDFQETQYF. The CDR3 DNA reads as TGCAGCGTAGGGGACTTTCAAGAGACCCAGTACTTC. Using reference TRBV29-1 and TRBJ2-5 for the parts outside the CDR3, the full variable domain is SAVISQKPSRDICQRGTSLTIQCQVDSQVTMMFWYRQQPGQSLTLIATANQGSEATYESGFVIDKFPISRPNLTFSTLTVSNMSPEDSSIYLCSVGDFQETQYFGPGTRLLVL.

The J gene is TRBJ2-6, the V gene TRBV6-6, with a tentative D call TRBD1 (5 bases). There are 13 residues in the CDR3. Germline assignment: CDR1 MNHNY and CDR2 SVGAGI (reference sequence). Trimming removed 8 bases at V and 2 bases at J, with 7 bases between. In nucleotides, the CDR3 is TGTGCCAGCCAGGGCGCTGGGGCCAACGTCCTGACTTTC. Translating it yields CASQGAGANVLTF.